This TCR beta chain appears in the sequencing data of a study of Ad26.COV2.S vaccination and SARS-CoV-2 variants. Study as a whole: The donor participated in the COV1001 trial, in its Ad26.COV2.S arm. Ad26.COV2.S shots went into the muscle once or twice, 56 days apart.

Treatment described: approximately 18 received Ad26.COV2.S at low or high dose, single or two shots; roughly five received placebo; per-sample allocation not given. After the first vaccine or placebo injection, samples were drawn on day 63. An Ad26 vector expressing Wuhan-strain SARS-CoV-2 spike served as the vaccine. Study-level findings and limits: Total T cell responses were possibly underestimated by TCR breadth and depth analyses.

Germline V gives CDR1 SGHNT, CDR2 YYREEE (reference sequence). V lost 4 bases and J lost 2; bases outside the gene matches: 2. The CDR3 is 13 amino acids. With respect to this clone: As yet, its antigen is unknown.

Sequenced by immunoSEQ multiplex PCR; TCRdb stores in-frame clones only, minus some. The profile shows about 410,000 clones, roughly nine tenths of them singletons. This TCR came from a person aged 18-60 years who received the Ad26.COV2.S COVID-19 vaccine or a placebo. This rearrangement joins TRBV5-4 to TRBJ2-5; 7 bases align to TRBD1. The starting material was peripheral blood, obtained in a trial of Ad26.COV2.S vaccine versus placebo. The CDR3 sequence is CASSTGQQETQYF. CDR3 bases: TGTGCCAGCAGCACGGGACAGCAAGAGACCCAGTACTTC.